This T cell receptor beta chain was documented in a study of T cell repertoires in cytomegalovirus infection. Study-level results: CMV-specific TCR beta clonotypes restricted by HLA-C dominated the ex vivo response.

The germline V and J ends were trimmed by 3 bases and 0 bases, with 12 bases remaining between them. Per the germline V gene, CDR1 is PRHDT and CDR2 is FYEKMQ (reference sequence). The CDR3 runs to 15 residues. TCRdb reprocessed the reads with MiXCR, giving one entry per CDR3 protein. The sample lists about 770,000 distinct CDR3 sequences, 25% to 35% seen once, with around 13% in the top ten. This clonotype was seen only once. Its antigen is not identified. The rearrangement uses TRBV13 and TRBJ2-7, with D unclear. This specimen consisted of cultured CD8+ T cells from PBMCs, obtained from culture after CMV antigen stimulation. The clonotype originates from a human donor in good health (CMV status not recorded). Some clones in this sample may be carry-over from other donors' samples. The CDR3: CASSFGSAASYEQYF. As DNA, the CDR3 is TGTGCCAGCAGCTTCGGGTCGGCCGCCTCCTACGAGCAGTACTTC.